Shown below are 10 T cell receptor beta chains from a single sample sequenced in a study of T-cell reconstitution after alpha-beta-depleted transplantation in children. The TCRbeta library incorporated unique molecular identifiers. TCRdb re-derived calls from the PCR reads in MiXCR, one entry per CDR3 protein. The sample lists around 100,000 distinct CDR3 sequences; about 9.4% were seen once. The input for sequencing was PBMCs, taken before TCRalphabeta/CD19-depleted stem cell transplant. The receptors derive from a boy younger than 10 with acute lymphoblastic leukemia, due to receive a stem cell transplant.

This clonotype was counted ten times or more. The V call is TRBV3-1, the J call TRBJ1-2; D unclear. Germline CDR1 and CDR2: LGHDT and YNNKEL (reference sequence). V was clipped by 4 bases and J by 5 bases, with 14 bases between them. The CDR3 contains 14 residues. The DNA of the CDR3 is TGTGCCAGCAGCCCGAGAGGGAGGGAGTATGGCTACACCTTC. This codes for CASSPRGREYGYTF.

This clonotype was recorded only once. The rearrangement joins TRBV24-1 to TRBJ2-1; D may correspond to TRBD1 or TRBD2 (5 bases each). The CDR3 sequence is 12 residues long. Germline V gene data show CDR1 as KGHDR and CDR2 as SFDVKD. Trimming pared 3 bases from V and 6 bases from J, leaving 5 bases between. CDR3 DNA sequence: TGTGCCACCAGTGATGGGGGCAATGAGCAGTTCTTC. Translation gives CATSDGGNEQFF.

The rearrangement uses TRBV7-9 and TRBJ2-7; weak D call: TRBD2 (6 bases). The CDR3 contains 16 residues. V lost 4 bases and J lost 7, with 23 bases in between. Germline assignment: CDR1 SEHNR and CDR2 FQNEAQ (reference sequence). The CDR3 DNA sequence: TGTGCCAGCAGCTACTTGGAGGGGACCCCGGTTCGAGAGCAGTACTTC. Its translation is CASSYLEGTPVREQYF. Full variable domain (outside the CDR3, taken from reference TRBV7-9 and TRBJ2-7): DTGVSQNPRHKITKRGQNVTFRCDPISEHNRLYWYRQTLGQGPEFLTYFQNEAQLEKSRLLSDRFSAERPKGSFSTLEIQRTEQGDSAMYLCASSYLEGTPVREQYFGPGTRLTVT.

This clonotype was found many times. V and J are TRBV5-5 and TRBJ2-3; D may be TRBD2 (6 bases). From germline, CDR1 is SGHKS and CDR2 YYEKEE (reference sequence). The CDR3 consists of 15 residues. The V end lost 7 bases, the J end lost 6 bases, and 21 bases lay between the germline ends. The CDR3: CASVFLPGSGDTQYF. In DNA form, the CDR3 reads TGTGCCAGCGTCTTCCTCCCCGGGAGCGGGGATACGCAGTATTTT.

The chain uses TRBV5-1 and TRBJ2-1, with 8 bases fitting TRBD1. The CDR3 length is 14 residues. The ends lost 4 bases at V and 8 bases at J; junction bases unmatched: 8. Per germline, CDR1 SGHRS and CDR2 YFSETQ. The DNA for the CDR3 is TGCGCCAGCAGCCTAAGGACAGGGAGCGATGAGCAGTTCTTC. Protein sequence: CASSLRTGSDEQFF. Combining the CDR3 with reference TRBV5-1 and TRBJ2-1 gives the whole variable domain KAGVTQTPRYLIKTRGQQVTLSCSPISGHRSVSWYQQTPGQGLQFLFEYFSETQRNKGNFPGRFSGRQFSNSRSEMNVSTLELGDSALYLCASSLRTGSDEQFFGPGTRLTVL.

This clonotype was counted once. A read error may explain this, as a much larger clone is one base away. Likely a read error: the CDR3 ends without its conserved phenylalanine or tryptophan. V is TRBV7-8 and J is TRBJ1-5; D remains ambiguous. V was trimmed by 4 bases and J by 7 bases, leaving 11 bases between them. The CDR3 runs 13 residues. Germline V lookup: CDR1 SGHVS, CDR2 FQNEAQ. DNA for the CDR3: TGTGCCAGCAGCTCATTGGAGGGCCAGCCCCAGCATGTT. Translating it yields CASSSLEGQPQHV.

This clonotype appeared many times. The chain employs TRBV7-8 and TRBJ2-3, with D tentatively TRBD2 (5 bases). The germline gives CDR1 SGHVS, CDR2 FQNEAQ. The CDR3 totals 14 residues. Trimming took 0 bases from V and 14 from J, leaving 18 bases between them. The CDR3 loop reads CASSLALLGETAYF. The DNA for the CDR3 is TGTGCCAGCAGCTTAGCGCTCCTGGGAGAAACGGCGTATTTT. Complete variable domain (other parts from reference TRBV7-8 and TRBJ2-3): GAGVSQSPRYKVAKRGQDVALRCDPISGHVSLFWYQQALGQGPEFLTYFQNEAQLDKSGLPSDRFFAERPEGSVSTLKIQRTQQEDSAVYLCASSLALLGETAYFGPGTRLTVL.

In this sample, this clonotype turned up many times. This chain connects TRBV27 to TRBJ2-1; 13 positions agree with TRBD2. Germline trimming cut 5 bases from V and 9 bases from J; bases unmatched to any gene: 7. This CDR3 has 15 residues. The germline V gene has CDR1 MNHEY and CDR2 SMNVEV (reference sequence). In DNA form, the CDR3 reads TGTGCCAGCAGTCCCCGGACTAGCGGGAGTACTGAGCAGTTCTTC. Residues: CASSPRTSGSTEQFF.

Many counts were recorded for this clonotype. Here the CDR3 reads CASSLGDWDRGPRDTGELFF. The DNA of the CDR3 is TGTGCCAGCAGCTTAGGAGATTGGGACAGGGGGCCCCGGGACACCGGGGAGCTGTTTTTT. The genes are TRBV11-3 and TRBJ2-2; TRBD1 matches at 12 bases. The CDR3 covers 20 residues. Losses at the gene ends were 1 base for V and 3 bases for J; bases not matched to a gene: 12. CDR1 is SGHNT and CDR2 is YENEEA in the germline V gene. The whole variable domain, remainder taken from reference TRBV11-3 and TRBJ2-2, is EAGVVQSPRYKIIEKKQPVAFWCNPISGHNTLYWYLQNLGQGPELLIRYENEEAVDDSQLPKDRFSAERLKGVDSTLKIQPAELGDSAVYLCASSLGDWDRGPRDTGELFFGEGSRLTVL.

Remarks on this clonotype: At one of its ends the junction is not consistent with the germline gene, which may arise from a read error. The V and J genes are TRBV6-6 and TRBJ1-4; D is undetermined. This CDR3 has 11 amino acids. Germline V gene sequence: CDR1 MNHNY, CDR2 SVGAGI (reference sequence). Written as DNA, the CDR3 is TGTGCCTGCAGGAAGGGTGAAAAACTGTTTTTT. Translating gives CACRKGEKLFF.